The entry that follows covers one T cell receptor beta chain sequence. What it binds is not known. Libraries were prepared by immunoSEQ multiplex PCR; TCRdb keeps only in-frame clonotypes and omits some of them. Of about 150,000 clones in the sample, approximately 91% were seen once. These data belong to a study of T cell responses to AZD1222 COVID-19 vaccine. Study-wide results and caveats: Donor demographics were predominantly white British with a female majority; clonal diversity may be underestimated. Baseline serology detected seropositivity in only a handful of AZD1222 recipients.

V was cut by 5 bases and J by 5 bases, with 18 bases left in between. The CDR3 is 15 residues long. The germline gives CDR1 SGHNT, CDR2 YENEEA. This clonotype was obtained from an adult who received the AZD1222 COVID-19 vaccine. Sequenced here: peripheral blood, sampled 28 days after the second AZD1222 dose. V usage is TRBV11-3 and J usage is TRBJ2-5; possibly TRBD1 or TRBD2 for D (6 bases each). CDR3 protein: CASSPGRGPRETQYF. The CDR3 coding sequence is TGTGCCAGCAGCCCGGGCCGGGGGCCGCGGGAGACCCAGTACTTC. The full variable domain, with the rest looked up from reference TRBV11-3 and TRBJ2-5, is EAGVVQSPRYKIIEKKQPVAFWCNPISGHNTLYWYLQNLGQGPELLIRYENEEAVDDSQLPKDRFSAERLKGVDSTLKIQPAELGDSAVYLCASSPGRGPRETQYFGPGTRLLVL.